Below, 21 T cell receptor beta chains from the same sample are listed, as sequenced in a study of cytomegalovirus exposure and HLA in healthy donors. Amplification used 60 Vbeta primers and 13 Jbeta primers. The data were produced by immunoSEQ multiplex PCR, yet TCRdb's version contains in-frame clones alone and is incomplete. The data contain more than 150,000 clones, less than 85% of them singletons. The sample taken for sequencing was PBMCs. Every receptor here comes from a boy aged 5 to 17 in good health and CMV-seronegative.

This rearrangement joins TRBV5-1 to TRBJ2-5, with D perhaps TRBD1 (5 bases). Germline V gives CDR1 SGHRS, CDR2 YFSETQ. Trimming shortened V by 0 bases and J by 5 bases, and 11 bases separated the two germline ends. The CDR3 covers 14 residues. CDR3 bases: TGCGCCAGCAGCTTGGAACAGGCTGGGGAGACCCAGTACTTC. Translation: CASSLEQAGETQYF. The whole variable domain, remainder taken from reference TRBV5-1 and TRBJ2-5, is KAGVTQTPRYLIKTRGQQVTLSCSPISGHRSVSWYQQTPGQGLQFLFEYFSETQRNKGNFPGRFSGRQFSNSRSEMNVSTLELGDSALYLCASSLEQAGETQYFGPGTRLLVL.

The chain uses TRBV29-1 and TRBJ2-2; D perhaps matches TRBD1 (5 bases). CDR1 SQVTM and CDR2 ANQGSEA come from the germline V gene. V gave up 5 bases and J gave up 4 bases, with 17 bases separating them. This CDR3 region has 15 residues. CDR3 in DNA: TGCAGCGTTTTCACAGGAAGGCGAAGCACCGGGGAGCTGTTTTTT. This sequence encodes CSVFTGRRSTGELFF.

The CDR3 reads CASSEGTGGSYEQYF. CDR3 DNA: TGTGCCAGCAGTGAAGGGACAGGGGGATCCTACGAGCAGTACTTC. The chain couples TRBV6-1 to TRBJ2-7; 10 nucleotides match TRBD1. Per the germline V gene, CDR1 is MNHNS and CDR2 is SASEGT. Trimming took 1 base from V and 1 from J; bases not matched to a gene: 1. The CDR3 runs to 15 residues.

The CDR3 sequence is CASSVRGVSYEQYF. The CDR3 DNA reads TGTGCCAGCAGCGTCAGGGGGGTCTCCTACGAGCAGTACTTC. The chain has TRBV11-2 and TRBJ2-7; tentatively, D is TRBD1 (7 bases). The CDR3 loop spans 14 amino acids. CDR1 SGHAT and CDR2 FQNNGV come from the germline V gene. V lost 5 bases, J lost 0 bases, and 11 bases lay in between. Together with reference TRBV11-2 and TRBJ2-7, the CDR3 gives the full variable domain: EAGVAQSPRYKIIEKRQSVAFWCNPISGHATLYWYQQILGQGPKLLIQFQNNGVVDDSQLPKDRFSAERLKGVDSTLKIQPAKLEDSAVYLCASSVRGVSYEQYFGPGTRLTVT.

The chain combines TRBV6-5 with TRBJ1-3; D is possibly TRBD1 (6 bases). The CDR3 extends over 15 amino acids. Germline CDR1 and CDR2: MNHEY and SVGAGI. V gave up 6 bases and J gave up 0 bases, with 12 bases separating them. CDR3 in amino acids: CASSRGQISGNTIYF. CDR3 bases: TGTGCCAGCAGCCGAGGACAGATCTCTGGAAACACCATATATTTT.

The rearrangement joins TRBV5-1 to TRBJ2-7; 9 nucleotides match TRBD1. The length of the CDR3 is 16 residues. With V trimmed by 4 bases and J by 2 bases, 10 bases remained unmatched. The V gene's germline CDR1 is SGHRS and CDR2 YFSETQ. CDR3 sequence: CASSLLDGTGTYEQYF. CDR3 DNA sequence: TGCGCCAGCAGCCTCTTGGATGGGACAGGGACCTACGAGCAGTACTTC.

This clone was observed a few times. This rearrangement joins TRBV5-4 to TRBJ1-2; 9 nucleotides line up with TRBD1. The CDR3 contains 14 residues. Trimming at V came to 2 bases and at J to 5 bases, leaving 4 bases not matched to a gene. Per germline, CDR1 SGHNT and CDR2 YYREEE (reference sequence). CDR3 amino acids: CASSFRDRGYGYTF. CDR3 coding DNA: TGTGCCAGCAGCTTCCGCGACAGGGGGTATGGCTACACCTTC.

The chain couples TRBV18 to TRBJ1-6; D possibly corresponds to TRBD1 (5 bases). Germline-derived CDR1 and CDR2 are KGHSH and LQKENI. V was clipped by 2 bases and J by 10 bases, with 15 bases between them. The CDR3 runs 15 residues. The CDR3 sequence: CASSPEKGVYSPLHF. The CDR3 region has the DNA TGTGCCAGCTCACCAGAGAAAGGGGTGTACTCACCCCTCCACTTT.

To note about this clone: As the CDR3 is not closed by the conserved phenylalanine or tryptophan, this likely results from a read error. The V and J genes are TRBV9 and TRBJ1-1; 7 nucleotides match TRBD1. V trimming: 4 bases; J trimming: 2 bases; junction bases outside the gene matches: 17. The CDR3 is made up of 18 amino acids. Germline lookup yields CDR1 SGDLS and CDR2 YYNGEE. The CDR3 nucleotides read TGTGCCAGCAGCCCCTCTACAGGGGACCTCTATTCTAACACTGAAGCTTTCTCT. It translates to CASSPSTGDLYSNTEAFS.

The V and J genes are TRBV6-6 and TRBJ2-7, with 7 bases that match TRBD1. V shed 2 bases, J shed 3 bases, and the junction held 1 base outside the gene matches. This CDR3 is built from 13 residues. From germline, CDR1 is MNHNY and CDR2 SVGAGI (reference sequence). CDR3 amino acids: CASSYGTDYEQYF. The CDR3 nucleotides are TGTGCCAGCAGTTACGGGACAGACTACGAGCAGTACTTC.

This clone was detected a few times. The V call is TRBV7-9, the J call TRBJ2-5, with D possibly being TRBD1 (6 bases). V shed 7 bases and J shed 4 bases, with 19 bases lying between them. CDR3 size: 15 residues. Germline values: CDR1 SEHNR, CDR2 FQNEAQ (reference sequence). CDR3 coding DNA: TGTGCCAGCACCTCCGGGAAGGGGGAATCAGAGACCCAGTACTTC. Protein sequence: CASTSGKGESETQYF.

In this sample, this clone turned up a few times. V usage is TRBV19 and J usage is TRBJ1-2; TRBD1 might be the D (6 bases). Trimming took 2 bases from V and 7 from J, leaving 8 bases between them. This CDR3 has 12 residues. CDR1 and CDR2 (germline): LNHDA, SQIVND (reference sequence). CDR3 bases: TGTGCCAGTAGTATATCAGGGGCTGGCTACACCTTC. Its translation is CASSISGAGYTF.

Concerning this clone itself: This same CDR3 is encoded by further DNA sequences in the sample. V is TRBV6-6 and J is TRBJ1-5; TRBD1 matches at 9 bases. The junction had 1 base not matched to a gene; V was cut back by 5 bases and J by 11 bases. This CDR3 has 11 residues. Germline V CDR1 and CDR2: MNHNY, SVGAGI (reference sequence). DNA for the CDR3: TGTGCCAGCAGTGACAGGGGGGCCCAGCATTTT. As protein: CASSDRGAQHF.

The chain employs TRBV19 and TRBJ1-5; TRBD1 matches 10 bases. V shed 8 bases and J 6 bases; nucleotides not matched to a gene: 7. The CDR3 spans 14 residues. The germline V gene encodes CDR1 LNHDA and CDR2 SQIVND (reference sequence). CDR3 coding DNA: TGTGCCAGTCGCGCGGGACAGGGGCTTCAGCCCCAGCATTTT. Encoded protein: CASRAGQGLQPQHF.

V and J are TRBV4-2 and TRBJ2-3; tentatively, D is TRBD2 (5 bases). Trimming pared 1 base from V and 6 bases from J, leaving 11 bases between. The CDR3 is 14 amino acids. Germline V lookup: CDR1 LGHNA, CDR2 YNFKEQ. CDR3 protein: CASSQVGKTDTQYF. CDR3 bases: TGTGCCAGCAGCCAAGTCGGGAAGACGGATACGCAGTATTTT.

The sample holds one count of this clone. V gene TRBV5-1 combines with J gene TRBJ2-1; 8 nucleotides match TRBD2. Germline V gives CDR1 SGHRS, CDR2 YFSETQ. The CDR3 sequence is 15 residues long. Trimming took 0 bases from V and 6 from J; bases not matched to a gene: 5. CDR3: CASSLDGGDFNEQFF. CDR3 nucleotides: TGCGCCAGCAGCTTGGACGGGGGGGACTTCAATGAGCAGTTCTTC.

V usage is TRBV27 and J usage is TRBJ2-1, with 10 bases that match TRBD2. There are 17 residues in the CDR3. J lost 6 bases, V lost 6 bases, and 14 bases had no gene match. Germline V gene data show CDR1 as MNHEY and CDR2 as SMNVEV (reference sequence). CDR3 DNA sequence: TGTGCCAGCAGCTCACGAAACCAGCGGGAGGGACTCAATGAGCAGTTCTTC. This codes for CASSSRNQREGLNEQFF.

The gene calls are TRBV30 and TRBJ1-1; unclear D gene. Trimming took 5 bases from V and 6 from J, leaving 7 bases between them. The CDR3 spans 10 residues. Germline loops: CDR1 GTSNPN, CDR2 SVGIG (reference sequence). The CDR3 DNA reads TGTGCCTGGTCTAACGCTGAAGCTTTCTTT. Translating gives CAWSNAEAFF.

The chain uses TRBV6-4 and TRBJ2-2; D not resolved. The CDR3 contains 14 residues. Trimming pared 0 bases from V and 5 bases from J, leaving 7 bases between. Germline V lookup: CDR1 MRHNA, CDR2 SNTAGT. CDR3 DNA sequence: TGTGCCAGCAGTGACTCCATCGAGACCGGGGAGCTGTTTTTT. Its translation is CASSDSIETGELFF.

The genes are TRBV6-5 and TRBJ1-2; 7 bases map to TRBD1. The CDR3 covers 13 residues. Per the germline V gene, CDR1 is MNHEY and CDR2 is SVGAGI. V shed 6 bases and J 4 bases; nucleotides not matched to a gene: 5. The CDR3 reads CASRPTGTYGYTF. The CDR3 nucleotides read TGTGCCAGCAGACCGACAGGGACCTATGGCTACACCTTC.

The V and J genes are TRBV5-4 and TRBJ1-2; no definite D call. Germline CDR1 reads SGHNT; CDR2 reads YYREEE (reference sequence). CDR3 length equals 17 residues. With 3 bases removed from V and 0 bases from J, the gap between germline ends came to 18 bases. CDR3 sequence reads: CASSSSRILQANYGYTF. The DNA of the CDR3 is TGTGCCAGCAGCTCCTCCCGAATTTTACAAGCTAACTATGGCTACACCTTC.